Sequencing of this T cell receptor beta chain was carried out in a study of identical twins. Broader study findings: Invariant MAIT and iNKT cells may have partly biased zero-insertion analyses. Out-of-frame alpha sequences shared between twins exhibited an excess of low generation probability.

TCRdb itself ran the 5' RACE reads through MiXCR, one entry per CDR3 protein. The sample holds 200,000 to 250,000 distinct CDR3 sequences, over 12% seen once. On this clonotype itself: Its cognate antigen is unknown.

The CDR3 loop spans 15 amino acids. The germline V gene has CDR1 SGHRS and CDR2 YFSETQ. Trimming took 4 bases from V and 3 from J, leaving 16 bases between them. The chain employs TRBV5-1 and TRBJ2-5; D uncertain. The sequencing sample was made of memory (CD45RO+) T cells sorted from blood. The sequence was collected from a woman under 30 in good health. Here the CDR3 reads CASSQIPTREETQYF. DNA for the CDR3: TGCGCCAGCAGCCAAATCCCAACACGGGAAGAGACCCAGTACTTC.